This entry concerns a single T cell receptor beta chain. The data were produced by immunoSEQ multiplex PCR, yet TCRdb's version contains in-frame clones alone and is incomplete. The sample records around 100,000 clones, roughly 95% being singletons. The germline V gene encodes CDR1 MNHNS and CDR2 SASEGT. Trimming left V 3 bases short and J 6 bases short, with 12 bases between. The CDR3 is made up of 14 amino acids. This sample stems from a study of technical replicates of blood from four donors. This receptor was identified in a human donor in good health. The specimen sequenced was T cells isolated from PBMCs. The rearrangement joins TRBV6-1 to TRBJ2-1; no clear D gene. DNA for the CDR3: TGTGCCAGCAGTGAGCTAGACTGGATCAATGAGCAGTTCTTC. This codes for CASSELDWINEQFF.